The rows below give T cell receptor beta chains drawn from one sample of a study of regulatory T cells in long-lasting Graves disease. Each CDR3 protein gets one entry after TCRdb re-called the multiplex PCR reads with MiXCR. The sample lists approximately 490,000 distinct CDR3 sequences; around 15% were seen once. These data are also associated with another study on T cells in Graves' hyperthyroidism and ophthalmopathy.

The sequenced sample was peripheral blood mononuclear cells (PBMCs), obtained at new diagnosis, from a patient treated with antithyroid drugs. Receptor source: a man aged 35 to 55 with Graves disease. CDR3s include the opening cysteine and the closing phenylalanine or tryptophan. The D gene is left open where the match is weak. Some rows have no size entry. The others give once, few or many, or a class for an expanded clone.

d_call,v_call,clone_size,j_call,cdr3_nt,cdr3_aa
.,TRBV20-1,.,TRBJ1-2,TGCAGTGCTAGAGCCGGGCCACGGGATTATGGCTACACCTTC,CSARAGPRDYGYTF
TRBD1,TRBV7-9,many,TRBJ2-5,TGTGCCAGCAGCTTCGGGACAGGGGGAGAGACCCAGTACTTC,CASSFGTGGETQYF
.,TRBV3-1,many,TRBJ1-2,TGTGCCAGCAGCCAAGACAGGCGGTATGGCTACACCTTC,CASSQDRRYGYTF
TRBD2,TRBV11-1,many,TRBJ2-1,TGTGCCAGCAGCCCCAGACTAGCGGGAGATTTTGAGCAGTTCTTC,CASSPRLAGDFEQFF
TRBD1,TRBV28,many,TRBJ2-5,TGTGCCAGCAGGTCTACCCGGGACAGGGAAGTAGAGACCCAGTACTTC,CASRSTRDREVETQYF
.,TRBV5-1,many,TRBJ2-3,TGCGCCAGCAGCTTGGGGGGGCCAAGGGATACGCAGTATTTT,CASSLGGPRDTQYF
.,TRBV2,many,TRBJ1-4,TGTGCCAGCAGTGAAGCGCTCGACAGATACAATGAAAAACTGTTTTTT,CASSEALDRYNEKLFF
TRBD2,TRBV20-1,many,TRBJ2-1,TGCAGTGCTAGAGGTAGCGGGGAAGGTAGCTCCTACAATGAGCAGTTCTTC,CSARGSGEGSSYNEQFF
.,TRBV6-2/TRBV6-3,many,TRBJ1-2,TGTGCCAGCAACACCGGGAGAAACTATGGCTACACCTTC,CASNTGRNYGYTF
TRBD2,TRBV10-1,.,TRBJ2-1,TGCGCCAGCAGTGGACTAGCGGGAGGGCCGCGCTATGAGCAGTTCTTC,CASSGLAGGPRYEQFF
.,TRBV11-3,many,TRBJ2-7,TGTGCCAGCAGCTTATGGGATGGAACCTACGAGCAGTACTTC,CASSLWDGTYEQYF
.,TRBV5-1,.,TRBJ2-3,TGCGCCAGCACCGTAGGGCGGGGGACAGCAGATACGCAGTATTTT,CASTVGRGTADTQYF
.,TRBV2,many,TRBJ2-3,TGTGCCAGCAAGGGCGGACCCACAGATACGCAGTATTTT,CASKGGPTDTQYF
.,TRBV27,few,TRBJ2-5,TGTGCCAGCGGTGACAGCCCGCAAGAGACCCAGTACTTC,CASGDSPQETQYF
TRBD1,TRBV2,many,TRBJ2-1,TGCGCCAGCAGCCGACAGGGAGCCTACAATGAGCAGTTCTTC,CASSRQGAYNEQFF
.,TRBV10-3,few,TRBJ1-1,TGTACCATCAGTAAGTCGGGATCCACTGAAGCTTTCTTT,CTISKSGSTEAFF
TRBD2,TRBV4-1,many,TRBJ2-3,TGCGCCAGCAGCCACGCTAAGGGACTAGTTGATGATACGCAGTATTTT,CASSHAKGLVDDTQYF
TRBD2,TRBV6-1,many,TRBJ2-3,TGTGCCAGCAGGCATGGACTAGCGGGAGTATTAAACACAGATACGCAGTATTTT,CASRHGLAGVLNTDTQYF
.,TRBV15,.,TRBJ1-2,TGTGCCACCAGCAAAGGGGAACGTGGCTACACCTTC,CATSKGERGYTF
TRBD2,TRBV7-9,many,TRBJ2-1,TGTGCCAGCAGCTTTCTCAGGACTAGAATGGGCAATGAGCAGTTCTTC,CASSFLRTRMGNEQFF
.,TRBV2,.,TRBJ2-2,TGTGCCAGCATACTGCCTACCGGGGAGCTGTTTTTT,CASILPTGELFF
.,TRBV3-1,.,TRBJ2-7,TGTGCCAGCAGCCTCTCGCCTGGGTTCTCCTACGAGCAGTACTTC,CASSLSPGFSYEQYF
.,TRBV20-1,.,TRBJ1-5,TGCAGTGCGCGCACAGGGTCGGCTCAGCCCCAGCATTTT,CSARTGSAQPQHF
.,TRBV12-3/TRBV12-4,.,TRBJ2-7,TGTGCCAGCACCTTGGGAAGGGGACTCTCCTACAATGAGCAGTACTTC,CASTLGRGLSYNEQYF
TRBD1,TRBV18,few,TRBJ1-3,TGTGCCAGCTCAACCGGGGCCGGGGACAGCATTGGAAACACCATATATTTT,CASSTGAGDSIGNTIYF
TRBD1,TRBV5-1,few,TRBJ2-2,TGCGCCAGCAGCCTCCGGGGACAGGGAGTCACCGGGGAGCTGTTTTTT,CASSLRGQGVTGELFF
.,TRBV29-1,few,TRBJ2-7,TGCAGCGTTGAAGATGCCGACGAGCAGTACTTC,CSVEDADEQYF